Presented here are 23 T cell receptor beta chains from one specimen sequenced in a study of identical twins. From the 5' RACE reads, TCRdb called clonotypes with MiXCR, one entry per CDR3 protein. The sample consists of about 530,000 distinct CDR3 sequences, approximately 20% of them appearing once. This sample also belongs to another study, concerning yellow fever vaccine responses in identical twins.

The material sequenced was CD4+ T cells sorted from blood. These TCRs come from a woman aged 18-29 years in good health.

The chain employs TRBV3-1 and TRBJ2-1; TRBD2 matches 9 bases. The CDR3 consists of 15 residues. From germline, CDR1 is LGHDT and CDR2 YNNKEL (reference sequence). Unmatched junction bases numbered 6, after V lost 1 base and J lost 8 bases. The CDR3 region is CASSQASGVSYEQFF. CDR3 sequence (DNA): TGTGCCAGCAGCCAAGCTAGCGGGGTTTCGTATGAGCAGTTCTTC.

The rearrangement joins TRBV11-2 to TRBJ1-1, with D maybe TRBD1 (5 bases). The ends were cut back, 2 bases at V and 0 bases at J, with 19 bases in the middle. The CDR3 sequence is 18 residues long. Germline CDR1 and CDR2: SGHAT and FQNNGV. The CDR3 is CASSLTMSGGVMNTEAFF. The CDR3, as DNA: TGTGCCAGCAGCTTAACTATGAGCGGGGGAGTAATGAACACTGAAGCTTTCTTT.

The chain combines TRBV7-3 with TRBJ2-2; TRBD1 matches 9 bases. This CDR3 region has 16 residues. With 6 bases clipped from V and 2 bases from J, the junction kept 7 bases outside the gene matches. CDR1 and CDR2 (germline): SGHTA, FQGTGA. The CDR3 sequence: CASRPTGGKNTGELFF. The CDR3 bases are TGTGCCAGCAGACCGACAGGGGGTAAAAACACCGGGGAGCTGTTTTTT.

This clonotype was observed a single time. V is TRBV3-1 and J is TRBJ2-2; 7 bases map to TRBD2. CDR3 length equals 15 residues. In germline, CDR1 is LGHDT, CDR2 YNNKEL (reference sequence). The J segment lost 4 bases and the V segment lost 7 bases, leaving 9 bases of the junction unmatched. CDR3 amino acids: CASKGTIGGTGELFF. DNA of the CDR3: TGTGCCAGCAAAGGGACTATCGGGGGCACCGGGGAGCTGTTTTTT.

The gene calls are TRBV5-1 and TRBJ2-3; TRBD2 matches 8 bases. V lost 0 bases and J lost 5; bases outside the gene matches: 5. Germline assignment: CDR1 SGHRS and CDR2 YFSETQ. The CDR3 contains 15 residues. In DNA form, the CDR3 reads TGCGCCAGCAGCTTGGACAGGGCGGGAGGAGATACGCAGTATTTT. This sequence encodes CASSLDRAGGDTQYF. Together with reference TRBV5-1 and TRBJ2-3, the CDR3 gives the full variable domain: KAGVTQTPRYLIKTRGQQVTLSCSPISGHRSVSWYQQTPGQGLQFLFEYFSETQRNKGNFPGRFSGRQFSNSRSEMNVSTLELGDSALYLCASSLDRAGGDTQYFGPGTRLTVL.

The J gene is TRBJ2-5, the V gene TRBV5-1; D gene unclear. The V gene lost 3 bases and the J gene lost 2 bases, with 8 bases spanning the gap. This CDR3 is built from 13 residues. The germline V gene encodes CDR1 SGHRS and CDR2 YFSETQ. CDR3 coding DNA: TGCGCCAGCAGCTCGGCCATACAAGAGACCCAGTACTTC. Translated, it gives CASSSAIQETQYF.

The table lists this clonotype with a few counts. The J gene is TRBJ2-1, the V gene TRBV6-2 or TRBV6-3; possibly TRBD1 or TRBD2 for D (6 bases each). Trimming removed 6 bases at V and 0 bases at J, with 18 bases between. The germline gives CDR1 MNHEY, CDR2 SVGEGT. The CDR3 is 17 amino acids. The CDR3 spells CASSGGRGQSSYNEQFF. CDR3 in DNA: TGTGCCAGCAGCGGGGGTAGGGGACAAAGCTCCTACAATGAGCAGTTCTTC.

This clonotype was detected many times. The genes are TRBV12-3 or TRBV12-4 and TRBJ2-1; 11 bases line up with TRBD2. Trimming at V came to 6 bases and at J to 8 bases, leaving 9 bases not matched to a gene. This CDR3 spans 15 amino acids. In DNA, the CDR3 is TGTGCCAGCAGCAATCGCGGTAGCGGGAGGGATGAGCAGTTCTTC. Encoded protein: CASSNRGSGRDEQFF.

The rearrangement links TRBV24-1 to TRBJ2-2; no clear D. V was cut by 12 bases and J by 1 base, with 11 bases left in between. Germline V CDR1 and CDR2: KGHDR, SFDVKD. The CDR3 spans 13 residues. The DNA for the CDR3 is TGTGCCTCCGAAGTAAGGAACACCGGGGAGCTGTTTTTT. Translation: CASEVRNTGELFF.

The V and J genes are TRBV5-6 and TRBJ2-1; no reliable D call. This CDR3 contains 14 residues. V lost 4 bases to trimming and J lost 2 bases, with 10 bases between them. Germline lookup yields CDR1 SGHDT and CDR2 YYEEEE. The CDR3: CASSRDLAYNEQFF. CDR3 coding DNA: TGTGCCAGCAGCCGAGACTTAGCCTACAATGAGCAGTTCTTC.

The table lists this clonotype with a few counts. The CDR3 is CASSESVQRSTGELFF. CDR3 nucleotide sequence: TGCGCCAGCAGTGAGTCAGTACAGAGGAGCACCGGGGAGCTGTTTTTT. V usage is TRBV10-1 and J usage is TRBJ2-2, with D uncertain. Trimming took 0 bases from V and 4 from J, leaving 12 bases between them. CDR3 size: 16 residues. From germline, CDR1 is WNHNN and CDR2 SYGVQD (reference sequence).

A few counts support this clonotype. The chain employs TRBV5-1 and TRBJ2-3; no clear D gene. The length of the CDR3 is 14 residues. Germline V CDR1 and CDR2: SGHRS, YFSETQ. V lost 5 bases and J lost 6, with 16 bases in between. CDR3 bases: TGCGCCAGCAGTAACCCGTCCCCGGGCGATACGCAGTATTTT. Its translation: CASSNPSPGDTQYF.

The chain uses TRBV5-5 and TRBJ1-2; possible D gene TRBD1, 5 bases. This CDR3 is built from 16 residues. Per the germline V gene, CDR1 is SGHKS and CDR2 is YYEKEE (reference sequence). Trimming removed 4 bases from V and 5 bases from J, with 21 bases in between. CDR3 bases: TGTGCCAGCAGCATTGGTATAGGACAAAGGGAGTATGGCTACACCTTC. Amino acids: CASSIGIGQREYGYTF.

This sequence joins TRBV28 and TRBJ2-1; TRBD2 aligns across 8 bases. This CDR3 region has 15 residues. CDR1 and CDR2 (germline): MDHEN, SYDVKM. Trimming removed 3 bases from V and 5 bases from J; junction bases left unmatched: 6. In DNA form, the CDR3 reads TGTGCCAGCAGTTTTTTGGGACTAGGTGACAATGAGCAGTTCTTC. The encoded protein is CASSFLGLGDNEQFF.

In this sample, this clonotype turned up many times. The CDR3 here is CSARGALAGESYEQYF. CDR3 sequence (DNA): TGCAGTGCTAGAGGAGCCCTAGCGGGAGAAAGCTACGAGCAGTACTTC. This chain uses TRBV20-1 with TRBJ2-7, with 10 bases fitting TRBD2. Germline-derived CDR1 and CDR2 are DFQATT and SNEGSKA (reference sequence). There are 16 residues in the CDR3. With 1 base clipped from V and 3 bases from J, the junction kept 9 bases outside the gene matches.

In its sample, this clonotype was seen many times. The V and J genes are TRBV4-1 and TRBJ1-1; no reliable D call. The CDR3 is 15 amino acids. V was cut by 1 base and J by 1 base, with 10 bases left in between. Germline CDR1 and CDR2: MGHRA and YSYEKL. Written as DNA, the CDR3 is TGCGCCAGCAGCCAAGGGCGGTTCGAGAACACTGAAGCTTTCTTT. Translation gives CASSQGRFENTEAFF.

The CDR3 here is CAISESGTGGSYEQYF. Written as DNA, the CDR3 is TGTGCCATCAGTGAGTCGGGGACAGGGGGTTCGTACGAGCAGTACTTC. The chain couples TRBV10-3 to TRBJ2-7; the match to TRBD1 covers 11 bases. The J segment lost 4 bases and the V segment lost 0 bases, leaving 5 bases of the junction unmatched. The CDR3 is made up of 16 amino acids. CDR1 and CDR2 from the germline V gene are ENHRY and SYGVKD.

This clonotype was seen more than once but under ten times. V gene TRBV20-1 combines with J gene TRBJ1-5; D gene uncertain. Germline V gives CDR1 DFQATT, CDR2 SNEGSKA (reference sequence). The CDR3 extends over 14 amino acids. Trimming cost V 7 bases and J 11 bases, with 24 bases left between them. As DNA, the CDR3 is TGCAGTGGTCGGAGAGATTCCACTCCGGGTACCCAGCATTTT. Its translation is CSGRRDSTPGTQHF.

V is TRBV20-1 and J is TRBJ2-1, with 8 positions matching TRBD1. Trimming removed 1 base from V and 1 base from J; junction bases left unmatched: 6. The CDR3 is 16 residues long. Germline V gene sequence: CDR1 DFQATT, CDR2 SNEGSKA (reference sequence). DNA for the CDR3: TGCAGTGCTAGAGGGGGGGACAGGCATTCCTACAATGAGCAGTTCTTC. Residues: CSARGGDRHSYNEQFF.

This clonotype was seen a handful of times. V usage is TRBV29-1 and J usage is TRBJ2-1; a possible D gene is TRBD1 (6 bases). In germline, CDR1 is SQVTM, CDR2 ANQGSEA. The V gene lost 4 bases and the J gene lost 5 bases, with 9 bases spanning the gap. The CDR3 sequence is 12 residues long. CDR3 protein: CSVGRTDNEQFF. CDR3 DNA sequence: TGCAGCGTTGGGCGGACAGACAATGAGCAGTTCTTC.

V is TRBV14 and J is TRBJ2-2, with D uncertain. The CDR3 is 14 amino acids. Trimming left V 0 bases short and J 4 bases short, with 6 bases between. The germline V gene has CDR1 SGHDN and CDR2 FVKESK. CDR3 amino acids: CASSQDWFTGELFF. Written as DNA, the CDR3 is TGTGCCAGCAGCCAAGATTGGTTCACCGGGGAGCTGTTTTTT.

This clonotype has a handful of counts. V usage is TRBV12-3 or TRBV12-4 and J usage is TRBJ2-1; D not certain. V shed 1 base and J shed 8 bases, with 6 bases lying between them. The CDR3 totals 12 residues. The CDR3 spells CASSLGAHEQFF. CDR3 nucleotide sequence: TGTGCCAGCAGTTTAGGGGCCCATGAGCAGTTCTTC.

The CDR3 nucleotides read TGTGCCAGCAGTGACGAGACAGGGGCCACCGGGGAGCTGTTTTTT. Translating it yields CASSDETGATGELFF. This sequence joins TRBV2 and TRBJ2-2, with TRBD1 identical over 8 bases. This CDR3 is built from 15 residues. Per germline, CDR1 SNHLY and CDR2 FYNNEI. J lost 4 bases, V lost 3 bases, and 4 bases had no gene match. The whole variable domain, remainder taken from reference TRBV2 and TRBJ2-2, is EPEVTQTPSHQVTQMGQEVILRCVPISNHLYFYWYRQILGQKVEFLVSFYNNEISEKSEIFDDQFSVERPDGSNFTLKIRSTKLEDSAMYFCASSDETGATGELFFGEGSRLTVL.